This TCR beta chain is drawn from a study of T-cell memory formation after mild COVID-19. Study-level background: TCR clusters largely stayed donor specific. Findings and caveats of the study: That cross-reactive memory joined was suggested by some responding clones appearing in pre-infection memory. Day 15 to 85 contracting clones showed balanced CD4/CD8; day 15 to 37 expanders favored CD4+.

At least ten counts were recorded for this clonotype. Its antigen remains unidentified. The authors produced TCR alpha and TCR beta cDNA libraries with sample barcodes and UMIs by 5'RACE using constant-segment primers. Each CDR3 protein gets one entry after TCRdb re-called the 5' RACE reads with MiXCR. The data contain 200,000 to 300,000 distinct CDR3 sequences, 15% of them seen just once; the ten biggest clones take up 2.1%. Germline values: CDR1 MNHEY, CDR2 SMNVEV (reference sequence). Trimming took off 4 bases at V and 7 bases at J, with 19 bases between the two ends. This CDR3 spans 15 amino acids.

The clonotype originates from an adult woman who had mild COVID-19 (a few samples of this study predate the infection). Cell type and time point are not known. Input material: PBMCs or a T cell subset sorted from them (not recorded which). This sequence joins TRBV27 and TRBJ1-2; TRBD1 is a possible D gene (5 bases). The CDR3 sequence: CASSSTTAPTRGYTF. The CDR3 region has the DNA TGTGCCAGCAGTTCCACGACAGCTCCGACTCGTGGCTACACCTTC.